These T cell receptor beta chains were read from a single sample in a study of blood T cell repertoires in COVID-19. Profiled with immunoSEQ multiplex PCR; TCRdb holds only in-frame clones, not every one. The sample yields more than 65,000 clones, approximately 78% seen once. Sequencing was carried out using peripheral blood. All receptors come from a woman older than 75 with acute or convalescent COVID-19. The CDR3 runs from the conserved cysteine through the conserved F or W. A D gene is named only where the DNA matches it firmly. Some rows have no size entry. The others give once, few or many, or a class for an expanded clone.

V gene: TRBV7-8; D gene: TRBD1; clone size: -; J gene: TRBJ2-1; CDR3 DNA: TGTGCCAGCAGCCTCCGGGACAGGACTCAAAGCTCCTACAATGAGCAGTTCTTC; CDR3 protein: CASSLRDRTQSSYNEQFF
V gene: TRBV7-9; D gene: TRBD2; clone size: -; J gene: TRBJ2-5; CDR3 DNA: TGTGCCAGCAGCCATCCGGGACTAGAGTACCAAGAGACCCAGTACTTC; CDR3 protein: CASSHPGLEYQETQYF
V gene: TRBV10-3; D gene: -; clone size: -; J gene: TRBJ2-5; CDR3 DNA: TGTGCCATCAGTGAGTCGACTCTCCAGGGAAAGACCCAGTACTTC; CDR3 protein: CAISESTLQGKTQYF
V gene: TRBV5-1; D gene: TRBD1; clone size: -; J gene: TRBJ2-7; CDR3 DNA: TGCGCCAGCAGGCCTGGGACAGGGATCGGCTACGAGCAGTACTTC; CDR3 protein: CASRPGTGIGYEQYF
V gene: TRBV4-1; D gene: -; clone size: -; J gene: TRBJ2-3; CDR3 DNA: TGCGCCAGCAGCCAAGCACGCAGGCTGAGCACAGATACGCAGTATTTT; CDR3 protein: CASSQARRLSTDTQYF
V gene: TRBV3-1/TRBV3-2; D gene: -; clone size: -; J gene: TRBJ2-5; CDR3 DNA: TGTGCCAGCAGCCAAGATCCCGGACAGGGAGGGCTGACCCAGTACTTC; CDR3 protein: CASSQDPGQGGLTQYF
V gene: TRBV19; D gene: TRBD2; clone size: -; J gene: TRBJ2-3; CDR3 DNA: TGTGCCAGTATCCCCTCCGGTCCTCTAGCGGGGGCCCGTGATACGCAGTATTTT; CDR3 protein: CASIPSGPLAGARDTQYF
V gene: TRBV19; D gene: TRBD2; clone size: -; J gene: TRBJ2-3; CDR3 DNA: TGTGCCAGTAGTAAGATAGCGGGGGGGGCTCCAGATACGCAGTATTTT; CDR3 protein: CASSKIAGGAPDTQYF
V gene: TRBV19; D gene: -; clone size: -; J gene: TRBJ2-4; CDR3 DNA: TGTGCCAGTAGTATCACCGGGGGGCCCAAAAACATTCAGTACTTC; CDR3 protein: CASSITGGPKNIQYF
V gene: TRBV3-1/TRBV3-2; D gene: -; clone size: -; J gene: TRBJ1-1; CDR3 DNA: TGTGCCAGCAGCCGGGACAAGGGGAACACTGAAGCTTTCTTT; CDR3 protein: CASSRDKGNTEAFF
V gene: TRBV5-1; D gene: -; clone size: -; J gene: TRBJ2-3; CDR3 DNA: TGCGCCAGCAGTTATCCGGGTTCAAAAAATACGCAGTATTTT; CDR3 protein: CASSYPGSKNTQYF
V gene: TRBV2; D gene: -; clone size: -; J gene: TRBJ1-3; CDR3 DNA: TGTGCCAGCAGTGCGGGGGTCTCTGGAAACACCATATATTTT; CDR3 protein: CASSAGVSGNTIYF
V gene: TRBV7-2; D gene: TRBD2; clone size: once; J gene: TRBJ2-5; CDR3 DNA: TGTGCCAGCAGCTTATTTCGCGGGGGGGAAGAGACCCAGTACTTC; CDR3 protein: CASSLFRGGEETQYF
V gene: TRBV4-1; D gene: -; clone size: -; J gene: TRBJ2-3; CDR3 DNA: TGCGCCAGCAGCCAAGTAGGCAGGCGGAGGACAGATACGCAGTATTTT; CDR3 protein: CASSQVGRRRTDTQYF
V gene: TRBV6-5; D gene: -; clone size: -; J gene: TRBJ2-2; CDR3 DNA: TGTGCCAGCAGTTACCGACAGGTTTCGAACACCGGGGAGCTGTTTTTT; CDR3 protein: CASSYRQVSNTGELFF
V gene: TRBV5-1; D gene: TRBD2; clone size: -; J gene: TRBJ2-1; CDR3 DNA: TGCGCCAGCAGCTTGGAGGGCGGGGGGGCCGGTGAGCAGTTCTTC; CDR3 protein: CASSLEGGGAGEQFF
V gene: TRBV7-2; D gene: -; clone size: -; J gene: TRBJ1-2; CDR3 DNA: TGTGCCAGCAGCCTGGACAAGAACTATGGCTACACCTTC; CDR3 protein: CASSLDKNYGYTF
V gene: TRBV5-6; D gene: -; clone size: -; J gene: TRBJ1-2; CDR3 DNA: TGTGCCAGCGGCTGGGGGGTAACCTATAACTATGGCTACACCTTC; CDR3 protein: CASGWGVTYNYGYTF
V gene: TRBV5-1; D gene: TRBD1; clone size: -; J gene: TRBJ2-3; CDR3 DNA: TGCGCCAGCAGGAATGGGGACAGTGACACAGATACGCAGTATTTT; CDR3 protein: CASRNGDSDTDTQYF
V gene: TRBV2; D gene: -; clone size: -; J gene: TRBJ1-2; CDR3 DNA: TGTGCCAGCAGTGAAGCGGGCGTCCTCGCCTATGGCTACACCTTC; CDR3 protein: CASSEAGVLAYGYTF
V gene: TRBV12-3/TRBV12-4; D gene: TRBD1; clone size: -; J gene: TRBJ1-5; CDR3 DNA: TGTGCCAGCAGACTGACAGGGGATCAGCCCCAGCATTTT; CDR3 protein: CASRLTGDQPQHF
V gene: TRBV19; D gene: -; clone size: -; J gene: TRBJ1-3; CDR3 DNA: TGTGCCAGTAGTGCCCCACCGGGACAATCCTCTGGAAACACCATATATTTT; CDR3 protein: CASSAPPGQSSGNTIYF
V gene: TRBV10-2; D gene: TRBD2; clone size: -; J gene: TRBJ2-3; CDR3 DNA: TGCGCCAGCCTAGCGGGGACTAGCACAGATACGCAGTATTTT; CDR3 protein: CASLAGTSTDTQYF
V gene: TRBV10-3; D gene: TRBD2; clone size: -; J gene: TRBJ2-2; CDR3 DNA: TGTGCCATCAGCGACGTAGCGGGCGCGAACACCGGGGAGCTGTTTTTT; CDR3 protein: CAISDVAGANTGELFF
V gene: TRBV9; D gene: TRBD1; clone size: -; J gene: TRBJ1-4; CDR3 DNA: TGTGCCAGCAGCGAAACTCCGGGACAGGGGGGTGAAAAACTGTTTTTT; CDR3 protein: CASSETPGQGGEKLFF
V gene: TRBV5-1; D gene: TRBD2; clone size: once; J gene: TRBJ2-7; CDR3 DNA: TGCGCCAGCAGCCCAAGCGGGGGGGCCTACGAGCAGTACTTC; CDR3 protein: CASSPSGGAYEQYF
V gene: TRBV20-1; D gene: -; clone size: -; J gene: TRBJ1-4; CDR3 DNA: TGCAGTGCTATGGGAGGGGAAAAACTGTTTTTT; CDR3 protein: CSAMGGEKLFF
V gene: TRBV5-8; D gene: TRBD1; clone size: -; J gene: TRBJ2-5; CDR3 DNA: TGTGCCAGCAGCTCCCGGGACAGGGGTGGGAAGACCCAGTACTTC; CDR3 protein: CASSSRDRGGKTQYF
V gene: TRBV4-2; D gene: -; clone size: -; J gene: TRBJ2-7; CDR3 DNA: TGTGCCAGCAGCCCGAGGGCAGAGACCTACGAGCAGTACTTC; CDR3 protein: CASSPRAETYEQYF
V gene: TRBV5-1; D gene: TRBD1; clone size: -; J gene: TRBJ2-7; CDR3 DNA: TGCGCCAGCAGCTCGTTACAGGGGAACTACGAGCAGTACTTC; CDR3 protein: CASSSLQGNYEQYF
V gene: TRBV3-1/TRBV3-2; D gene: TRBD1; clone size: -; J gene: TRBJ2-1; CDR3 DNA: TGTGCCAGCAGCCGTGGACAGGGGGGAAAGTTCTTC; CDR3 protein: CASSRGQGGKFF
V gene: TRBV5-6; D gene: TRBD2; clone size: -; J gene: TRBJ2-2; CDR3 DNA: TGTGCCAGCAGCTCGGATCCGGGACTAATCGCGAACACCGGGGAGCTGTTTTTT; CDR3 protein: CASSSDPGLIANTGELFF
V gene: TRBV19; D gene: -; clone size: -; J gene: TRBJ2-4; CDR3 DNA: TGTGCCAGTAGTCCGAGAACCGGGACGGCGGGGATAGCCAAAAACATTCAGTACTTC; CDR3 protein: CASSPRTGTAGIAKNIQYF
V gene: TRBV5-1; D gene: TRBD2; clone size: -; J gene: TRBJ2-3; CDR3 DNA: TGCGCCAGCAGCTTGTCTCTAGCGGGGGGCACAGATACGCAGTATTTT; CDR3 protein: CASSLSLAGGTDTQYF
V gene: TRBV6-5; D gene: TRBD2; clone size: -; J gene: TRBJ2-3; CDR3 DNA: TGTGCCAGCAGGGCGGGGGGCGAAAATACGCAGTATTTT; CDR3 protein: CASRAGGENTQYF
V gene: TRBV5-1; D gene: -; clone size: -; J gene: TRBJ1-1; CDR3 DNA: TGCGCCAGCAGCAGCACAGAGAACACTGAAGCTTTCTTT; CDR3 protein: CASSSTENTEAFF